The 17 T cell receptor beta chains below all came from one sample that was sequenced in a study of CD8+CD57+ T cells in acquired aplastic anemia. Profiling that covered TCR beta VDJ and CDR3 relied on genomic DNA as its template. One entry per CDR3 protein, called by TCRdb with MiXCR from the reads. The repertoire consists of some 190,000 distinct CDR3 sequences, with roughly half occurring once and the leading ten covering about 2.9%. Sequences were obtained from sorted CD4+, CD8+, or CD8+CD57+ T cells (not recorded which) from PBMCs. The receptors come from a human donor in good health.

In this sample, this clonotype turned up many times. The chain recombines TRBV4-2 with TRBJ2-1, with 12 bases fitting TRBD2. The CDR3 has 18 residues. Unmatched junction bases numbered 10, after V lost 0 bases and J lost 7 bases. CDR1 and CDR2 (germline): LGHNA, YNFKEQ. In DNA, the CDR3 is TGTGCCAGCAGCCAAGAGCGGACTAGCGGGAAGAGCGCTAATGAGCAGTTCTTC. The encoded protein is CASSQERTSGKSANEQFF.

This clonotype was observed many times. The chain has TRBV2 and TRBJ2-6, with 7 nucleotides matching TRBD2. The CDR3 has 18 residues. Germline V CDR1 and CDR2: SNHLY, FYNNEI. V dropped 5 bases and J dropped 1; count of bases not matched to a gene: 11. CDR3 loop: CASSPAGTTLSGANVLTF. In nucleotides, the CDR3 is TGTGCCAGCAGTCCGGCCGGGACTACCTTATCTGGGGCCAACGTCCTGACTTTC.

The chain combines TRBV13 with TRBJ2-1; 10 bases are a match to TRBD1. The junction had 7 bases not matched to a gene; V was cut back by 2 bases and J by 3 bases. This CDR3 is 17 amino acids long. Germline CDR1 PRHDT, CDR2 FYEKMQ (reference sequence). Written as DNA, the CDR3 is TGTGCCAGCAGCTTATATGGGGGACAGGGGAACTACAATGAGCAGTTCTTC. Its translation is CASSLYGGQGNYNEQFF.

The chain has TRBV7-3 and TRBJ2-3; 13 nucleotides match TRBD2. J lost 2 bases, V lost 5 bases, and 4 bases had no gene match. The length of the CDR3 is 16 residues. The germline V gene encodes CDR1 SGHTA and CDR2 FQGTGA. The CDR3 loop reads CASSTGLAGYTDTQYF. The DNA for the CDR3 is TGTGCCAGCAGCACGGGACTAGCGGGGTACACAGATACGCAGTATTTT.

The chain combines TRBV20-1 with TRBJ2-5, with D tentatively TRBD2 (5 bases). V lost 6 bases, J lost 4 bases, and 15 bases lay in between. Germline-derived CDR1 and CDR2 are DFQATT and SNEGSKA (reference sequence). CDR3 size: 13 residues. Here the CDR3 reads CSANGGGPETQYF. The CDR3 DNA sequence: TGCAGTGCCAACGGAGGAGGCCCAGAGACCCAGTACTTC.

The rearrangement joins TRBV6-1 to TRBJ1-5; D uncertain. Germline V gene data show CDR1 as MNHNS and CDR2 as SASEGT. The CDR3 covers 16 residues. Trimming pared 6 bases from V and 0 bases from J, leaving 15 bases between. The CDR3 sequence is CASSRKAGFSNQPQHF. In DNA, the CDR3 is TGTGCCAGCAGCCGAAAGGCAGGTTTTAGCAATCAGCCCCAGCATTTT.

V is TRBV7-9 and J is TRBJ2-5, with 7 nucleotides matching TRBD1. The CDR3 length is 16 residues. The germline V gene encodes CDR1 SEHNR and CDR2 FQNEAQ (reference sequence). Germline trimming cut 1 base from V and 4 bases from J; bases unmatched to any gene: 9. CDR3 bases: TGTGCCAGCAGCTTAGTCAGCAGGGGGAGTTTAGAGACCCAGTACTTC. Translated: CASSLVSRGSLETQYF.

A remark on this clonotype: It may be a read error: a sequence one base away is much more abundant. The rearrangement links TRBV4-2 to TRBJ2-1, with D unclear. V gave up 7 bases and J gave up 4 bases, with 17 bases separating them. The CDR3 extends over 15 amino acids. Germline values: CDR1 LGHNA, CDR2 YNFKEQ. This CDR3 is CASKTLKYLYNEQFF. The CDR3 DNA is TGTGCCAGCAAGACACTCAAATATTTATACAATGAGCAGTTCTTC.

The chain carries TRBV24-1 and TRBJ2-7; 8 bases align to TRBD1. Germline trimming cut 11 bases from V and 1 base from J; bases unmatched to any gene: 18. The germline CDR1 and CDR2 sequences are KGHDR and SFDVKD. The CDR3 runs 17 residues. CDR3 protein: CASGPWTDRVLSYEQYF. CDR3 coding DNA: TGTGCCAGCGGACCGTGGACGGACAGGGTGCTTTCCTACGAGCAGTACTTC.

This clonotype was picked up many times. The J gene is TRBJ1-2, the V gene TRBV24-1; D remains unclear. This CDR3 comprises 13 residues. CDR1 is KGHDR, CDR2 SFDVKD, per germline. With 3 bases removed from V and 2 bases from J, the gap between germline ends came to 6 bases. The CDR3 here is CATSDRRNYGYTF. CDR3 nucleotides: TGTGCCACCAGTGATCGCAGGAACTATGGCTACACCTTC.

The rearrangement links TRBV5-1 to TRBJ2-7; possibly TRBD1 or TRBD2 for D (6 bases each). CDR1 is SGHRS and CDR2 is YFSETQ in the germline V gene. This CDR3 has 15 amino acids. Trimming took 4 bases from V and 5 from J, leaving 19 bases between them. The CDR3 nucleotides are TGCGCCAGCAGCGGCCGGGACTCAGGGGTCCACGAGCAGTACTTC. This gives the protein CASSGRDSGVHEQYF.

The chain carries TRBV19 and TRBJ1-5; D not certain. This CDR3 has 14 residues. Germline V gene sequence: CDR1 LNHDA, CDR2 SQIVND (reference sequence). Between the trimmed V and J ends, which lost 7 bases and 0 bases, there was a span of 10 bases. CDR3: CASTEFSSNQPQHF. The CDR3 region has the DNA TGTGCCAGTACCGAATTCAGTAGCAATCAGCCCCAGCATTTT.

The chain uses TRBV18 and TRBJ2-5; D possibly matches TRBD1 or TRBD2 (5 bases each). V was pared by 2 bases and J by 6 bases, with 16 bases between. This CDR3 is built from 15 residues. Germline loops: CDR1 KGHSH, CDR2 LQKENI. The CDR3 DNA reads TGTGCCAGCTCACCAGACTCCGGCACGGGGCAGACCCAGTACTTC. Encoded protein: CASSPDSGTGQTQYF.

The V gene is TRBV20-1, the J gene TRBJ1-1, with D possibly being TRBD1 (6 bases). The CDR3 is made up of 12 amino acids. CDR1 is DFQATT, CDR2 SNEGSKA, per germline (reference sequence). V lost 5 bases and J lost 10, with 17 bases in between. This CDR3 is CSAAHGQPRAFF. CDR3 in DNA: TGCAGTGCTGCACACGGACAGCCGAGAGCTTTCTTT.

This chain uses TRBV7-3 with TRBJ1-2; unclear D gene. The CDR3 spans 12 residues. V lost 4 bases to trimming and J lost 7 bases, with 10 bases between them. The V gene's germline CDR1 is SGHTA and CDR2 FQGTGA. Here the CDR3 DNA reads TGTGCCAGCAGCTCTAGGACGAGTGGCTACACCTTC. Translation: CASSSRTSGYTF.

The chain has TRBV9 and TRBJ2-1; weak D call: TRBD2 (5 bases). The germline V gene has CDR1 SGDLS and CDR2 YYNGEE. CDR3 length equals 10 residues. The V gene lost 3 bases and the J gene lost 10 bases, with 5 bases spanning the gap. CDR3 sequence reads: CASSGGEQFF. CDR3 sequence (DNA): TGTGCCAGCAGCGGAGGGGAGCAGTTCTTC.

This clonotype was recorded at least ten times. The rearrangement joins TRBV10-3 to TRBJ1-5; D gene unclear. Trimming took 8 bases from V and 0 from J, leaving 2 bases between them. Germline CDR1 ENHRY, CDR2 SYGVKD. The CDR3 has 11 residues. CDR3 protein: CAIGSNQPQHF. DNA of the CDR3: TGTGCCATCGGTAGCAATCAGCCCCAGCATTTT.